This T cell receptor beta chain was sequenced in a study of technical replicates of blood from a few donors. Data came from immunoSEQ multiplex PCR; TCRdb stores just in-frame clones and leaves some out. The sample contains about 18,000 clones, over 65% of which appear only once. This CDR3 has 12 residues. The V and J ends lost 4 bases and 5 bases, in that order; junction bases with no gene match: 3. Germline CDR1 and CDR2: GTSNPN and SVGIG (reference sequence). Sequencing input: PBMCs. The chain employs TRBV30 and TRBJ1-2; 8 bases agree with TRBD1. The TCR was taken from a human donor in good health. Some clones in this sample may be carry-over from other donors' samples. In DNA form, the CDR3 reads TGTGCCTGGACCCGGACAGGGTATGGCTACACCTTC. The encoded protein is CAWTRTGYGYTF. Full variable domain (missing parts from reference TRBV30 and TRBJ1-2): SQTIHQWPATLVQPVGSPLSLECTVEGTSNPNLYWYRQAAGRGLQLLFYSVGIGQISSEVPQNLSASRPQDRQFILSSKKLLLSDSGFYLCAWTRTGYGYTFGSGTRLTVV.